This T cell receptor (beta chain) derives from a study of T cell responses to AZD1222 COVID-19 vaccine (dated by TCRdb to the early 2020s). Looking at the study overall: AZD1222 recipients with second doses at about 4 weeks or about 12 weeks were pooled, because spike-specific TCR depth and breadth did not differ between schedules. A total of approximately 250 trial participants underwent TCR sequencing, of whom more than 200 had received two doses of AZD1222 and approximately 25 had received two doses of the MenACWY control vaccine. Trial participants were enrolled into age subgroups of 18-55, 56-69 and 70-plus years, which contained roughly 140, 27 and 60 TCR-sequenced participants, respectively.

The CDR3 regions of human TCRbeta chains were analyzed by immunosequencing. Per the authors' processing: TCRs in the repertoires were matched against a reference library of SARS-CoV-2-specific TCRs that had been generated with the MIRA antigen-specificity platform. Breadth meant the fraction of unique TCRs that were SARS-CoV-2-associated, whereas depth meant the fraction of total T cells that were SARS-CoV-2-associated. Using the MIRA data, every spike-specific TCR was mapped to the spike region that the TCR reacted to and assigned to either a CD4 or a CD8 class. Log10-transformed breadth and depth values were compared by one-way ANOVA with Sidak's multiple comparisons tests. Held by TCRdb, this immuneACCESS table contains in-frame sequences only and omits some clones. Under half of the omission traces to an unresolved V gene where checked; the cause of the rest is unknown. That table furnishes V, J and clone size, whereas the DNA furnished D and trimming. Here the sample has roughly 150,000 clones; roughly 90% occur a single time. Jointly, the top ten make up less than 4.5% of the sample.

As concerns this clone: What antigen it recognizes has not been identified. No much larger clone is present one base from it, and per-base qualities are unavailable.

The time point label for this specimen denotes: baseline before first vaccination. The vaccinee samples were drawn from two UK trials, COV001 and COV002, one of which was a single-blind randomized controlled phase 2/3 trial testing AZD1222 (ChAdOx1 nCoV-19) in healthy adults. For TCRbeta chain sequencing, PBMC samples from trial participants were taken at day 0 and at day 28 after the second dose. General conclusions and limits of the study: Conclusions about previously exposed vaccinees were limited because only five to seven AZD1222 recipients were SARS-CoV-2 seropositive at baseline. Nearly half of unique spike-specific TCRs reportedly recognized epitopes outside regions mutated in the B.1.351 and B.1.1.7 variants. In the small 56-69-year group, the increase in depth fell short of significance, most likely because of low power. The vaccine-associated CD4 TCRs covered the entire spike protein, and the dominant responses fell in regions 160-218 and 743-854. Participants were mostly white British, with more females than males. The authors suggested clonal diversity may have been underestimated. Because no samples from the day 14 peak response were available, repertoires could be characterized only after the peak T cell response. Spike-specific TCR breadth and depth rose significantly after two AZD1222 doses compared with day 0 and with MenACWY recipients.

A distance of 8 bases separates the germline ends of V and J, which lose 4 bases and 5 bases respectively. The CDR3 spans 12 residues, from the cysteine through the phenylalanine. Only the CDR3 DNA is retained, 36 bases long and in frame from the first base. CDR1 and CDR2, looked up from the germline V gene, are MDHEN and SYDVKM. The source was peripheral blood, collected on day 0 of AZD1222 vaccination. The receptor's source is an adult in good health. The chain uses TRBV28 and TRBJ1-2; the D segment cannot be called with confidence. The sequenced DNA: TGTGCCAGCAGTTCCACCTCATATGGCTACACCTTC. This codes for CASSSTSYGYTF.